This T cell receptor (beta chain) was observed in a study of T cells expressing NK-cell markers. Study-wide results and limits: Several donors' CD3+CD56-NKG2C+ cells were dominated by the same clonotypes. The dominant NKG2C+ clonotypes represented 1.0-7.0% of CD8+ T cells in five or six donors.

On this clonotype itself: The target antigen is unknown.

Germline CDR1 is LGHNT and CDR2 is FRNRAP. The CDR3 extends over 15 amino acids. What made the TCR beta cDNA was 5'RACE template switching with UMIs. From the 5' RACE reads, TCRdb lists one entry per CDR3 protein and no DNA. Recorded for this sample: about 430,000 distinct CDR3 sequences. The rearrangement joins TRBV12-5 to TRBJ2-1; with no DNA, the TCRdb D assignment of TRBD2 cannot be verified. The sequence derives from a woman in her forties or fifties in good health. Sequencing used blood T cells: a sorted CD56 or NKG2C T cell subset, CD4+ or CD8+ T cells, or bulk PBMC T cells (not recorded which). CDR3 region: CASGLVLAAMGEQFF. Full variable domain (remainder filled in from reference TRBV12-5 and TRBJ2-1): DARVTQTPRHKVTEMGQEVTMRCQPILGHNTVFWYRQTMMQGLELLAYFRNRAPLDDSGMPKDRFSAEMPDATLATLKIQPSEPRDSAVYFCASGLVLAAMGEQFFGPGTRLTVL.